This TCR beta chain derives from a study of T-cell reconstitution after alpha-beta-depleted transplantation in children. This clonotype was counted at least ten times. Unique molecular identifiers featured in how the TCRbeta library was prepared. TCRdb used MiXCR to reprocess the PCR reads, holding one entry per CDR3 protein. The table shows about 350,000 distinct CDR3 sequences, with about an eighth occurring only once. Losses at the gene ends were 4 bases for V and 2 bases for J; bases not matched to a gene: 4. Germline values: CDR1 KGHSH, CDR2 LQKENI. There are 14 residues in the CDR3. V usage is TRBV18 and J usage is TRBJ1-2; 7 nucleotides line up with TRBD1. Sequencing used PBMCs, obtained from the stem cell graft. This sequence originates from a human donor who donated a stem cell graft to a child with Fanconi anemia. The CDR3 sequence: CASSQGASNYGYTF. The CDR3, as DNA: TGTGCCAGCTCACAGGGGGCAAGCAACTATGGCTACACCTTC.